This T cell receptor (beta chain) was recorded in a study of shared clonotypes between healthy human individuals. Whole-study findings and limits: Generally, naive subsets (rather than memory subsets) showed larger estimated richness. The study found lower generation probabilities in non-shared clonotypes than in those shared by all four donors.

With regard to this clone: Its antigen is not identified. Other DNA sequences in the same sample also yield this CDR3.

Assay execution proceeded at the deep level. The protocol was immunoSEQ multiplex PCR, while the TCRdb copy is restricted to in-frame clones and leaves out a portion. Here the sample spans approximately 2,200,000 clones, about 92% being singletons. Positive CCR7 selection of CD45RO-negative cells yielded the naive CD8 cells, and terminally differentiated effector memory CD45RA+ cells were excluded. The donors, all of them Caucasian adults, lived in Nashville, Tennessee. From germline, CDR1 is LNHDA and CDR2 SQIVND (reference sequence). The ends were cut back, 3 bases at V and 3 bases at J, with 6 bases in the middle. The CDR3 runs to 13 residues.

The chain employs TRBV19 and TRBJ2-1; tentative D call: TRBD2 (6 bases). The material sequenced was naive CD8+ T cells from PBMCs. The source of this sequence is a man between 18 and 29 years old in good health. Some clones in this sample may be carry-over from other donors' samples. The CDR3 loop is CASSIGSYNEQFF. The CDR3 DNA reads TGTGCCAGTAGTATCGGGAGCTACAATGAGCAGTTCTTC.